This T cell receptor (beta chain) was documented in a study of blood T cell repertoires in COVID-19. Study at large: Sample material is recorded as cDNA or gDNA derived from T cells, B-cell-depleted T cells, or PBMCs.

Per the original data handling: Reference gene primer amplification gave estimated nucleated cell counts. Sequencing was performed with immunoSEQ multiplex PCR; in TCRdb, only in-frame clones are kept and a portion is missing. The D gene and trimming were derived from the DNA, and the V and J assignments and clone size from that table. Seen here are around 69,000 clones, over 75% observed once, and the top ten hold roughly 25%. The CDR3 sequence is 14 residues long. V shed 6 bases and J 4 bases; nucleotides not matched to a gene: 4. Germline-derived CDR1 and CDR2 are LGHNT and FRNRAP. Sequencing was done on a sample of peripheral blood. This receptor was identified in a man in his forties or fifties with acute or convalescent COVID-19. The V call is TRBV12-5, the J call TRBJ2-2; 8 bases are a match to TRBD2. The CDR3 DNA reads as TGTGCTAGTGGAGCGGGGGCTCTCACCGGGGAGCTGTTTTTT. Translating it yields CASGAGALTGELFF.